What follows describes a single TCR beta chain. Its antigen is currently not known. In total, approximately 690 healthy bone marrow donors made up the cohort. Cohort members were all nominally healthy when sampled, although unrecorded immune exposures were likely present. The donor tested CMV seropositive and was one of the 289 seropositive cohort members. Every donor gave a peripheral blood sample, and the peripheral blood mononuclear cells from that sample were used for TCR beta sequencing. Genomic DNA was extracted from the blood cell samples with the Qiagen DNeasy Blood Extraction Kit. Receptor libraries were prepared by the immunoSEQ multiplex PCR assay. A mixture of 60 forward primers for TCR Vbeta segments and 13 reverse primers for TCR Jbeta segments was used in the multiplex PCR. The CDR3 region of rearranged TCR beta genes was amplified from genomic DNA by a multiplex PCR assay. The amplified TCR beta libraries were sequenced on the Illumina HiSeq System as 87-base-pair reads. The source study handled its data this way. A later analysis counted tens of millions of unique TCR beta chains across the 650 to 700 repertoires, and 9.5 million to 11 million of these chains were shared by at least two donors. Raw reads were error-corrected and collapsed into unique sequences by a nearest-neighbor algorithm in which closely related sequences were merged to remove PCR and sequencing errors. V, D and J gene segments were assigned by aligning CDR3 sequences to IMGT reference sequences. For a sequence to be retained, a match of at least six nucleotides to both a V gene segment and a J gene segment was required. Rearrangements were classified as productive when the CDR3 lacked stop codons and remained in frame with V and J, and all other rearrangements were classified as non-productive. Following IMGT convention, CDR3 was defined as the stretch from the second conserved V-encoded cysteine to the conserved J-encoded phenylalanine. The earlier analysis of some 580 of the donors excluded any sequence lacking an unambiguous match to a single V gene segment. An earlier analysis of a few hundred of the donors called V segments functional above 56.7% productive rearrangements and segregating when the between-donor standard deviation exceeded 5%. A statistical classification framework was built for diagnosing cytomegalovirus status from the catalog of TCR beta chain sequences. In a later analysis, V and J genes were assigned by comparing TCR nucleotide sequences against IMGT/GENE-DB human TR gene sequences. The TCRdist pipeline was used in a later analysis to assign CDR3 sequences and most-parsimonious VDJ recombination scenarios. A later analysis defined each TCR beta chain by its CDR3 amino acid sequence plus V-gene family, and excluded reads lacking a unique V-gene family. A later analysis removed over 500 highly shared, low-generation-probability nucleotide sequences to deal with suspected cross-contamination and a sequencing artifact. For each public chain, a later analysis derived a clonal expansion index from normalized ranks of inferred template counts within each repertoire. In a later analysis, generation probabilities were computed using a VDJ recombination model fitted to out-of-frame rearrangements, and the results were checked against IGoR. A later analysis scored TCR-TCR, TCR-HLA and TCR-CMV co-occurrence with hypergeometric tests, applying a repertoire-size bias correction to TCR pairs. False discovery rates were estimated in a later analysis by permuting HLA or CMV assignments 20 times. A later analysis grouped co-occurring TCRs with DBSCAN, adding TCRdist sequence similarity when clustering within HLA-allele-positive subsets. Repertoires with fewer than 30,000 or more than 120,000 public chains, plus five repertoires with anomalous nucleotide sharing, were excluded from co-occurrence clustering. In TCRdb, the immuneACCESS table is reduced to in-frame sequences with V and J assigned. These tables do not hold every clone; where another copy was compared, an unresolved V gene accounts for under half, and the others remain unexplained. D and trimming were read from the DNA, whereas the V and J calls and clone size are those reported in that table. The sample table holds some 52,000 clones. More than 9% of the sample belongs to the ten largest clones.

The CDR3 sequence holds 12 residues, the cysteine and phenylalanine included. The read is trimmed to its CDR3 DNA, 36 bases read in frame from base 1. The germline V gene supplies CDR1 MDHEN and CDR2 SYDVKM. V gives up 5 bases and J gives up 7 bases, and the segment between their germline ends measures 9 bases. This sample was included in a study of cytomegalovirus exposure and HLA in healthy donors (dated by TCRdb to 2017 to 2019). Context from the whole study: An earlier analysis of roughly 500 of the donors reported roughly 300 Gb of sequence data and roughly 100 million unique TCR beta sequences from 150 million to 200 million T cells. Every discovery cohort repertoire had been produced on one sequencing platform. The aim of the study was to test whether cataloging public T cell receptors could identify signatures of past pathogen exposure. The study profiled the T cell repertoires of 500 to 800 subjects by immunosequencing and related them to cytomegalovirus serostatus. The later analysis used no new phenotypic data to find candidate immune exposures, relying instead on TCR beta sequences and their occurrence across donors. In a later genetic analysis, genome-wide SNP genotypes for about 65% of the 666 donors were used, and that subset was treated as a discovery cohort. To predict cytomegalovirus infection status, the study brought together high-throughput TCR immunosequencing, statistical association of individual TCRs with disease status, and machine learning. Among 398 genotyped donors of the cohort, an average of approximately 250,000 unique TCR beta nucleotide sequences were sequenced per donor, around 18% of them non-productive. An early release covering roughly 600 HLA-typed donors comprised about 320 gigabases of sequencing data and around 80 million unique TCR sequences. A separate validation cohort of 100 to 150 different subjects was used in addition to the roughly 700-subject first cohort. The number of donors typed differed by locus, with 629-630 for A, B, C, DRB1 and DQB1, over 500 for DQA1, 600 to 610 for DPA1, and roughly 450 for DPB1. An earlier analysis of 450 to 750 of the donors used high-throughput TCR beta sequencing to judge whether each TCR beta V gene segment behaved as functional or pseudogenic. Roughly 5 DR-DQ haplotypes were handled as single units for association and clustering because linkage in the cohort was strong. Donor age, sex, ethnicity and CMV serostatus were collected together with the repertoire data. Among the approximately 400 genotyped donors, approximately 82% belonged to the genetic ancestry cluster associated with self-reported Caucasian donors. A later analysis re-examined previously published TCR beta repertoires from roughly 720 donors and added high-resolution HLA genotyping to investigate patterns of TCR occurrence. HLA typing covered class I and class II loci at four-digit resolution. Broader findings and caveats from the paper: The authors suggested that the approach could potentially be extended to other disease states and immunological phenotypes. A few of the identified cytomegalovirus-associated TCR beta chains were confirmed in vitro to be specific for cytomegalovirus antigens. Because some donors lacked HLA typing at each locus, the association tests relied only on the typed subset. A further reported finding was that TCR beta sequences accurately predicted the HLA-A and HLA-B alleles for most subjects in the first cohort. The cohort was sequenced for TCR beta chains only, and without alpha or paired-chain data the features that could be detected were limited. Assigning TCR associations to individual alleles was difficult when HLA alleles, especially DR and DQ, strongly co-occurred. Immune exposure information for the cohort was limited to CMV serostatus. An earlier analysis of around 500 of the donors showed that most TCR beta V segments appeared in productive rearrangements either about 90% or about 30% of the time, which broadly matched IMGT annotations. While some public TCRs were present in many individuals, most TCR sequences turned up only very rarely across donors. In a later analysis, several top co-occurrence clusters were reported to appear linked to parvovirus B19, influenza, CMV and Epstein-Barr virus. A later analysis associated about 17,000 TCR beta sequences with specific HLA alleles at a false discovery rate of 0.05. The classifier was reported to diagnose cytomegalovirus status with high specificity and sensitivity in both the original cohort and the validation cohort. Because the 87-base-pair reads could not distinguish some IMGT-functional V segments, including TRBV6-2 and TRBV6-3, those segments were excluded. A later genetic analysis associated a missense DCLRE1C variant with V-gene and J-gene trimming of TCR beta chains, and an independent cohort replicated the association. The earlier analysis of around 600 of the donors excluded about 16 rarely observed V segments, including chromosome 9 orphons, because counts were too low. According to a later genetic analysis, donors in an Asian-associated ancestry cluster had fewer N-insertions in productive TCRs than the approximately 670-donor mean. In a later analysis, the rate of TCR association differed among HLA loci, with DRB1 alleles having the most associated TCRs and HLA-C alleles having the fewest. Roughly uniform sequencing depth across donors was assumed in presence/absence analyses, although this assumption may not hold. The study listed 164 TCR beta chains as associated with cytomegalovirus. Correlated functional status among segregating V segments might reflect linkage disequilibrium, but an unknown experimental factor could not be ruled out. The sequencing pipeline was judged likely to have produced a cluster of highly shared sequence variants as a technical artifact. A later analysis found that most CMV-associated TCR beta chains appeared HLA-restricted, with HLA associations seemingly driven largely by CMV exposure. In a later analysis, HLA-associated TCR beta chains showed more clonal expansion and lower generation probabilities than non-associated chains that were equally common.

Sample: PBMCs. The TCR comes from a woman in her fifties or sixties in good health and CMV-seropositive. Recombination joined TRBV28 with TRBJ1-5; the D segment cannot be called with confidence. The DNA sequence follows: TGTGCCAGCAGTACAGTAGGACAGCCCCAGCATTTT. Translation gives CASSTVGQPQHF.